The 28 T cell receptor beta chains below were found in one sample sequenced in a study of T cell responses to AZD1222 COVID-19 vaccine. Assay used: immunoSEQ multiplex PCR; TCRdb lists only in-frame clones, some missing. Of roughly 140,000 clones listed, under 95% were seen once; the top ten hold about 3.6%. Material: peripheral blood, obtained 28 days after the second AZD1222 dose. Source of these receptors: an adult who received the AZD1222 COVID-19 vaccine.

The rearrangement links TRBV5-1 to TRBJ2-2; tentatively, D is TRBD1 (6 bases). Trimming removed 0 bases at V and 7 bases at J, with 13 bases between. The CDR3 loop spans 15 amino acids. CDR1 SGHRS and CDR2 YFSETQ come from the germline V gene. Written as DNA, the CDR3 is TGCGCCAGCAGCTTGGTCCCAGGGGCGGTCGGGGAGCTGTTTTTT. It translates to CASSLVPGAVGELFF.

The chain couples TRBV5-1 to TRBJ2-1, with 7 bases identical to TRBD2. V lost 0 bases, J lost 8 bases, and 11 bases stayed unmatched. Germline CDR1 reads SGHRS; CDR2 reads YFSETQ. The CDR3 totals 16 residues. CDR3 nucleotides: TGCGCCAGCAGCTTGGTAGGTCGCGGGAGTGGCTATGAGCAGTTCTTC. Its translation: CASSLVGRGSGYEQFF.

The rearrangement uses TRBV7-2 and TRBJ1-6; a possible D gene is TRBD1 (6 bases). This CDR3 region has 15 residues. Between the trimmed V and J ends, which lost 1 base and 6 bases, there was a span of 10 bases. CDR1 SGHTA and CDR2 FQGNSA come from the germline V gene. The CDR3 loop reads CASSLDRAGNSPLHF. In DNA form, the CDR3 reads TGTGCCAGCAGCTTAGACAGGGCCGGTAATTCACCCCTCCACTTT.

The chain joins TRBV2 to TRBJ2-1, with 9 bases fitting TRBD2. This CDR3 is 16 amino acids long. Trimming at V came to 7 bases and at J to 4 bases, leaving 11 bases not matched to a gene. Germline CDR1 is SNHLY and CDR2 is FYNNEI. This chain's CDR3 is CASTRMGLAGYNEQFF. DNA of the CDR3: TGTGCCAGCACTCGTATGGGCCTAGCGGGATACAATGAGCAGTTCTTC.

This clone was observed a handful of times. Other DNA variants within this sample encode the same CDR3. The DNA of the CDR3 is TGTGCCAGCAGCTTAACCAGTGCAACTAATGAAAAACTGTTTTTT. This gives the protein CASSLTSATNEKLFF. V is TRBV7-2 and J is TRBJ1-4; no reliable D call. This CDR3 comprises 15 residues. Germline CDR1 is SGHTA and CDR2 is FQGNSA. Trimming took off 2 bases at V and 0 bases at J, with 7 bases between the two ends.

The chain couples TRBV5-3 to TRBJ1-1; D not resolved. TRBV5-3 is known as an ORF, though its function is uncertain. CDR3 length: 17 amino acids. Trimming removed 0 bases at V and 2 bases at J, with 17 bases between. CDR3 in DNA: TGTGCCAGAAGCTTGGGAGTTCAGCGGGCATTTAACACTGAAGCTTTCTTT. Its translation is CARSLGVQRAFNTEAFF.

To note about this clone: One end of the junction varies from germline; a read error may be responsible. The chain links TRBV27 to TRBJ1-2, with D tentatively TRBD1 (5 bases). CDR3 size: 16 residues. CDR1 and CDR2 from the germline V gene are MNHEY and SMNVEV (reference sequence). In nucleotides, the CDR3 is TGTGCCAGCAGCTTATCGGGGACCTCAAAGGGCTATGGCTACACCTTC. It codes for CASSLSGTSKGYGYTF.

The chain uses TRBV27 and TRBJ2-7; tentatively, D is TRBD2 (5 bases). V shed 4 bases and J shed 6 bases, with 10 bases lying between them. This CDR3 has 12 amino acids. Looked up from germline, CDR1 is MNHEY and CDR2 is SMNVEV (reference sequence). The CDR3 here is CASSSGRGEQYF. The CDR3 coding sequence is TGTGCCAGCAGTTCCGGACGGGGCGAGCAGTACTTC.

This sequence joins TRBV5-5 and TRBJ1-1; 8 bases fit TRBD1. The trim removed 4 bases at V and 1 base at J, leaving 0 bases unmatched. Germline assignment: CDR1 SGHKS and CDR2 YYEKEE (reference sequence). The CDR3 is 13 residues long. The CDR3 spells CASSGQGNTEAFF. CDR3 DNA: TGTGCCAGCAGCGGACAGGGGAACACTGAAGCTTTCTTT.

This chain joins TRBV28 and TRBJ2-1; TRBD2 aligns across 10 bases. V shed 8 bases, J shed 4 bases, and the junction held 8 bases outside the gene matches. The germline CDR1 and CDR2 sequences are MDHEN and SYDVKM. The CDR3 sequence is 15 residues long. For the CDR3, the DNA is TGTGCCAGCCAACGGGCGACTAGCGGGTACAATGAGCAGTTCTTC. Translated, it gives CASQRATSGYNEQFF. The full variable domain, completed using reference TRBV28 and TRBJ2-1, is DVKVTQSSRYLVKRTGEKVFLECVQDMDHENMFWYRQDPGLGLRLIYFSYDVKMKEKGDIPEGYSVSREKKERFSLILESASTNQTSMYLCASQRATSGYNEQFFGPGTRLTVL.

The genes are TRBV21-1 and TRBJ1-5; TRBD1, the table's D call, was not compared with the DNA. TRBV21-1 is a recognized pseudogene. CDR3 length: 19 amino acids. CDR3 sequence reads: CASSHRQGGTEYSNQPQHF. Here the CDR3 DNA reads TGTGCCAGCAGCCACAGACAGGGGGGGACCGAGTATAGCAATCAGCCCCAGCATTTT.

The chain has TRBV10-1 and TRBJ2-3; 9 bases agree with TRBD2. The germline V gene encodes CDR1 WNHNN and CDR2 SYGVQD (reference sequence). The J segment lost 10 bases and the V segment lost 2 bases, leaving 10 bases of the junction unmatched. CDR3 length equals 15 residues. CDR3 residues: CASSERREGRRAQYF. The CDR3 DNA follows: TGCGCCAGCAGTGAGAGGCGGGAGGGCCGAAGGGCGCAGTATTTT.

J is TRBJ2-7 and V is TRBV6-5, with a weak D call TRBD1 (6 bases). The V end lost 5 bases, the J end lost 5 bases, and 16 bases lay between the germline ends. CDR1 is MNHEY, CDR2 SVGAGI, per germline. CDR3 length equals 14 residues. CDR3 in amino acids: CASSRTGLIDEQYF. The CDR3 DNA is TGTGCCAGCAGTCGTACAGGGCTTATCGACGAGCAGTACTTC.

This clone was counted a single time. V gene TRBV19 combines with J gene TRBJ1-5; D perhaps matches TRBD1 (5 bases). The CDR3 is 18 residues long. Trimming shortened V by 0 bases and J by 0 bases, and 15 bases separated the two germline ends. Germline CDR1 and CDR2: LNHDA and SQIVND (reference sequence). The CDR3 bases are TGTGCCAGTAGTATAGAAATGACAGCCCGGGGTAGCAATCAGCCCCAGCATTTT. It translates to CASSIEMTARGSNQPQHF.

The chain joins TRBV5-4 to TRBJ1-4, with TRBD1 as a possible D gene (6 bases). This CDR3 is built from 15 residues. Germline V gene lookup returns CDR1 SGHNT and CDR2 YYREEE (reference sequence). V was cut by 0 bases and J by 7 bases, with 13 bases left in between. The CDR3 protein is CASSLVGGSAEKLFF. Here the CDR3 DNA reads TGTGCCAGCAGCTTGGTGGGGGGCTCTGCTGAAAAACTGTTTTTT.

The gene calls are TRBV30 and TRBJ1-1, with a possible D match to TRBD1 (6 bases). There are 12 residues in the CDR3. V shed 2 bases and J shed 5 bases, with 9 bases lying between them. Germline CDR1 GTSNPN, CDR2 SVGIG (reference sequence). The chain's CDR3 is CAWSNRETEAFF. The CDR3 bases are TGTGCCTGGAGTAACAGGGAGACTGAAGCTTTCTTT.

The rearrangement joins TRBV5-1 to TRBJ1-1; possibly TRBD1 for D (5 bases). V lost 0 bases to trimming and J lost 1 base, with 10 bases between them. The CDR3 is 15 amino acids. Germline loops: CDR1 SGHRS, CDR2 YFSETQ. The DNA for the CDR3 is TGCGCCAGCAGCTTGGGAGGGGTTCGGAACACTGAAGCTTTCTTT. This gives the protein CASSLGGVRNTEAFF.

CDR3 sequence (DNA): TGTGCCATCAGTGACACTAGTCTCGATACGCAGTATTTT. Protein: CAISDTSLDTQYF. The gene calls are TRBV10-3 and TRBJ2-3, with a weak D call TRBD2 (5 bases). This CDR3 has 13 residues. Per the germline V gene, CDR1 is ENHRY and CDR2 is SYGVKD. Trimming stripped 3 bases from V and 6 bases from J, with 10 bases between.

V and J are TRBV29-1 and TRBJ2-1, with D uncertain. There are 13 residues in the CDR3. Germline-derived CDR1 and CDR2 are SQVTM and ANQGSEA. V was trimmed by 1 base and J by 3 bases, leaving 7 bases between them. As DNA, the CDR3 is TGCAGCGTTGAAGCCCAGAGCTACAATGAGCAGTTCTTC. Its translation: CSVEAQSYNEQFF.

This chain links TRBV4-3 with TRBJ2-7, with 7 bases fitting TRBD1. The CDR3 has 15 residues. Germline lookup yields CDR1 LGHNA and CDR2 YSLEER. Trimming took 3 bases from V and 0 from J; bases not matched to a gene: 5. The CDR3 protein is CASSHSGQNSYEQYF. The CDR3 bases are TGCGCCAGCAGCCACTCGGGACAGAACTCCTACGAGCAGTACTTC.

This clone was counted once. The chain combines TRBV18 with TRBJ1-2, with unresolved D. Germline CDR1 KGHSH, CDR2 LQKENI. Trimming took off 4 bases at V and 2 bases at J, with 11 bases between the two ends. The CDR3 runs 14 residues. CDR3 DNA sequence: TGTGCCAGCTCACTAGGTCAGGAGAACTATGGCTACACCTTC. It specifies CASSLGQENYGYTF. The whole variable domain, remainder taken from reference TRBV18 and TRBJ1-2, is NAGVMQNPRHLVRRRGQEARLRCSPMKGHSHVYWYRQLPEEGLKFMVYLQKENIIDESGMPKERFSAEFPKEGPSILRIQQVVRGDSAAYFCASSLGQENYGYTFGSGTRLTVV.

The genes are TRBV9 and TRBJ2-1, with 9 nucleotides matching TRBD1. Germline V gene lookup returns CDR1 SGDLS and CDR2 YYNGEE. The CDR3 has 15 residues. V shed 3 bases and J 8 bases; nucleotides not matched to a gene: 9. CDR3 in amino acids: CASSARDRVRDEQFF. The DNA for the CDR3 is TGTGCCAGCAGCGCCCGGGACAGGGTAAGGGATGAGCAGTTCTTC.

The chain has TRBV24-1 and TRBJ1-2; D is uncertain. Deletions cut 4 bases from V and 5 bases from J, with 10 bases between. Per the germline V gene, CDR1 is KGHDR and CDR2 is SFDVKD. The CDR3 sequence is 13 residues long. The CDR3 reads CATSENLGYGYTF. As DNA, the CDR3 is TGTGCCACCAGTGAAAACTTGGGGTATGGCTACACCTTC.

This clone has only one observation. This chain connects TRBV6-5 to TRBJ2-6; maybe TRBD1 (6 bases). Per the germline V gene, CDR1 is MNHEY and CDR2 is SVGAGI. Trimming shortened V by 0 bases and J by 0 bases, and 6 bases separated the two germline ends. The CDR3 is made up of 16 amino acids. The DNA of the CDR3 is TGTGCCAGCAGTTACTCAGGGGGCTCTGGGGCCAACGTCCTGACTTTC. Amino acids: CASSYSGGSGANVLTF.

The chain recombines TRBV7-9 with TRBJ1-5; 8 bases map to TRBD1. V gave up 1 base and J gave up 0 bases; unmatched junction bases: 5. The CDR3 runs 17 residues. The germline V gene has CDR1 SEHNR and CDR2 FQNEAQ (reference sequence). CDR3 loop: CASSLGTGSDSNQPQHF. The CDR3 bases are TGTGCCAGCAGCTTAGGGACAGGGTCCGATAGCAATCAGCCCCAGCATTTT.

This chain connects TRBV19 to TRBJ1-5, with 7 bases aligning to TRBD1. Germline V lookup: CDR1 LNHDA, CDR2 SQIVND (reference sequence). V was clipped by 5 bases and J by 1 base; unmatched bases: 8. The CDR3 loop spans 16 amino acids. The CDR3 spells CASSDRVQASNQPQHF. In DNA form, the CDR3 reads TGTGCCAGTAGTGACAGGGTCCAAGCAAGCAATCAGCCCCAGCATTTT.

The chain is built from TRBV3-1 (or the pseudogene TRBV3-2) and TRBJ2-1; tentatively, D is TRBD1 or TRBD2 (5 bases each). CDR1 and CDR2 (germline): LGHDT, YNNKEL (reference sequence). This CDR3 region has 16 residues. Trimming stripped 0 bases from V and 2 bases from J, with 11 bases between. CDR3 nucleotides: TGTGCCAGCAGCCAAGATCTGGGACCACCCTACAATGAGCAGTTCTTC. Translating it yields CASSQDLGPPYNEQFF.

This chain links TRBV7-9 with TRBJ2-2, with D possibly being TRBD1 (5 bases). Trimming left V 2 bases short and J 6 bases short, with 10 bases between. The CDR3 consists of 14 residues. Germline-derived CDR1 and CDR2 are SEHNR and FQNEAQ (reference sequence). CDR3 protein: CASSLTQGSGELFF. As DNA, the CDR3 is TGTGCCAGCAGCTTAACCCAGGGCTCCGGGGAGCTGTTTTTT.